This record concerns one TCR beta chain sequence. What it binds is not known. This sample was taken from a study of T cell responses to AZD1222 COVID-19 vaccine. Study conclusions and caveats: White British donors predominated, females outnumbered males, and clonal diversity was possibly underestimated. The study sampled repertoires only after the peak T cell response. Baseline seropositives among AZD1222 recipients totaled only 5 to 7.

The V gene's germline CDR1 is LGHDT and CDR2 YNNKEL (reference sequence). V lost 3 bases and J lost 8, with 12 bases in between. This CDR3 comprises 13 residues. Assay used: immunoSEQ multiplex PCR; TCRdb lists only in-frame clones, some missing. The sample includes 85,000 to 90,000 clones, around nine tenths of them seen just once. This chain uses TRBV3-1 (or the pseudogene TRBV3-2) with TRBJ2-3; possibly TRBD1 or TRBD2 for D (5 bases each). The sample consisted of peripheral blood, taken on day 0 of MenACWY control vaccination. The sequence came from an adult in good health. Written as DNA, the CDR3 is TGTGCCAGCAGCCATTTTGATGGGGGTACGCAGTATTTT. It encodes CASSHFDGGTQYF.